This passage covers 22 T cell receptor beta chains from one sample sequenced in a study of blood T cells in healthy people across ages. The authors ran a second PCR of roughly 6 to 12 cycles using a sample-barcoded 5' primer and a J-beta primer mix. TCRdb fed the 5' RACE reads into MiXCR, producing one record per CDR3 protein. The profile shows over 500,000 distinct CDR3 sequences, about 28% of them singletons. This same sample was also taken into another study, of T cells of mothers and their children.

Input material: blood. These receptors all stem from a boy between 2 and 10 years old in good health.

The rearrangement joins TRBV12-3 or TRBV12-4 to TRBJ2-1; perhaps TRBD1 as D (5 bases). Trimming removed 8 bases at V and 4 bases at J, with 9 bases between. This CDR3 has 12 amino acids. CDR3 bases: TGTGCCAGCGACAAGGGGTACAATGAGCAGTTCTTC. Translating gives CASDKGYNEQFF.

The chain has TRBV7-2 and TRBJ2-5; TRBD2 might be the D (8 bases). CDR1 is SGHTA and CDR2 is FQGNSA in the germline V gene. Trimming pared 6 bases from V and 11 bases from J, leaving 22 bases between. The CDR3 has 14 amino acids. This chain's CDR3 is CASSPGRGLGEQYF. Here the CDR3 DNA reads TGTGCCAGCAGTCCCGGGAGGGGGCTAGGGGAGCAGTACTTC.

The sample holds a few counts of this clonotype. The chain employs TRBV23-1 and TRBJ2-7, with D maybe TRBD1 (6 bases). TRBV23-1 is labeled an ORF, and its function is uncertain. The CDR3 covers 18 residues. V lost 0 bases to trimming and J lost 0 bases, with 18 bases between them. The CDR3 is CASSQSRTDFLYSYEQYF. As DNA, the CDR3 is TGCGCCAGCAGTCAATCAAGGACAGATTTCCTATACTCCTACGAGCAGTACTTC.

CDR3 in amino acids: CASSGGQGAHETQYF. CDR3 sequence (DNA): TGTGCCAGCAGTGGAGGGCAGGGGGCGCATGAGACCCAGTACTTC. The chain joins TRBV2 to TRBJ2-5; 8 bases fit TRBD1. V dropped 4 bases and J dropped 5; count of bases not matched to a gene: 9. There are 15 residues in the CDR3. Looked up from germline, CDR1 is SNHLY and CDR2 is FYNNEI.

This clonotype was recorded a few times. The CDR3 protein is CASSYSWQGVQETQYF. Here the CDR3 DNA reads TGTGCCAGCAGTTACTCGTGGCAGGGGGTCCAAGAGACCCAGTACTTC. The V and J genes are TRBV6-5 and TRBJ2-5; 7 nucleotides line up with TRBD1. Germline V gene data show CDR1 as MNHEY and CDR2 as SVGAGI. The CDR3 has 16 amino acids. V shed 0 bases, J shed 1 base, and the junction held 5 bases outside the gene matches.

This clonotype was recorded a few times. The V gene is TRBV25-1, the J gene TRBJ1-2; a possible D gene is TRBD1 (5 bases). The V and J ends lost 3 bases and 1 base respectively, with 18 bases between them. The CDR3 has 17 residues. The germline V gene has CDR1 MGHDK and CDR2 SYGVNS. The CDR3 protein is CASSDDTGQTLNYGYTF. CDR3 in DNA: TGTGCCAGCAGTGACGATACGGGGCAGACCCTTAACTATGGCTACACCTTC.

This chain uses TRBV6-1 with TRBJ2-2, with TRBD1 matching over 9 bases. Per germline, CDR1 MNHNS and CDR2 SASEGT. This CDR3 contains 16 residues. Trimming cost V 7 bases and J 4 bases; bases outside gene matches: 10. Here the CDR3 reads CASIGSTGGVTGELFF. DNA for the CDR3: TGTGCCAGCATAGGTTCGACAGGGGGTGTCACCGGGGAGCTGTTTTTT.

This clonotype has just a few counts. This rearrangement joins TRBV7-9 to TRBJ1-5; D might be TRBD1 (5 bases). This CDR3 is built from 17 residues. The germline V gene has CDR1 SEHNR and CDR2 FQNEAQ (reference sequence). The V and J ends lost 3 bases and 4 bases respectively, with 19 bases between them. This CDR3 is CASSFSLGLTENQPQHF. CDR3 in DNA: TGTGCCAGCAGCTTTAGCCTGGGACTTACTGAAAATCAGCCCCAGCATTTT.

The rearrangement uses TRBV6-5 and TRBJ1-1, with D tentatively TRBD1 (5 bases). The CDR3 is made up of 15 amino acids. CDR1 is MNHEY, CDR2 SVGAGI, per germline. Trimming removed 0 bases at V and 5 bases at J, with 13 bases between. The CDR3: CASSYSSQRGTEAFF. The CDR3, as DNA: TGTGCCAGCAGTTACTCGAGTCAGAGGGGAACTGAAGCTTTCTTT.

The CDR3 sequence is CASRGANSGNTIYF. The CDR3 DNA reads as TGTGCCAGCAGGGGAGCGAACTCTGGAAACACCATATATTTT. The J gene is TRBJ1-3, the V gene TRBV2; D is undetermined. This CDR3 has 14 residues. Trimming pared 6 bases from V and 0 bases from J, leaving 9 bases between. CDR1 and CDR2 from the germline V gene are SNHLY and FYNNEI. The whole variable domain, remainder taken from reference TRBV2 and TRBJ1-3, is EPEVTQTPSHQVTQMGQEVILRCVPISNHLYFYWYRQILGQKVEFLVSFYNNEISEKSEIFDDQFSVERPDGSNFTLKIRSTKLEDSAMYFCASRGANSGNTIYFGEGSWLTVV.

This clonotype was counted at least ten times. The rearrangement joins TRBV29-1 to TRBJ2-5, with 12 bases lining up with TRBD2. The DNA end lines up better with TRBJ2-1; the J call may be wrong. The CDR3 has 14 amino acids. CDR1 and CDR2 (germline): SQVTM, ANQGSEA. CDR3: CSVEGLAGGNEQFF. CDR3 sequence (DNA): TGCAGCGTTGAAGGCCTAGCGGGAGGGAATGAGCAGTTCTTC.

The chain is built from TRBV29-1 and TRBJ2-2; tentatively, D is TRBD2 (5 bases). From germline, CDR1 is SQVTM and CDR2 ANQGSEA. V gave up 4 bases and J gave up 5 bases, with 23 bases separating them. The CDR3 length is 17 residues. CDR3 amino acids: CSVADFFGPRGTGELFF. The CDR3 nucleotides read TGCAGCGTTGCCGACTTTTTCGGGCCAAGAGGGACCGGGGAGCTGTTTTTT.

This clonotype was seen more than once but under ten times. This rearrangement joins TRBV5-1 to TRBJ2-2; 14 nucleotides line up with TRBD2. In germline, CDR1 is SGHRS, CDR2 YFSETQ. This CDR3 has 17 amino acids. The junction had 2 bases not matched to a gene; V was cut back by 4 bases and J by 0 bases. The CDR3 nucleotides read TGCGCCAGCAGCATGACTAGCGGGGGGGCGAACACCGGGGAGCTGTTTTTT. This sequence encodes CASSMTSGGANTGELFF.

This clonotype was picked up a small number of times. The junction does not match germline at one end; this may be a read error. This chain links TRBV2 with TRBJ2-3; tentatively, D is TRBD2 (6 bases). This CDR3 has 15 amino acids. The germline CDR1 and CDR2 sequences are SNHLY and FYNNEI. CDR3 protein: CAGSEAKRAADTQYF. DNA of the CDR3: TGTGCCGGCAGTGAAGCGAAGCGGGCGGCGGATACGCAGTATTTT. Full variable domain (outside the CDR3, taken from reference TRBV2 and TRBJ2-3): EPEVTQTPSHQVTQMGQEVILRCVPISNHLYFYWYRQILGQKVEFLVSFYNNEISEKSEIFDDQFSVERPDGSNFTLKIRSTKLEDSAMYFCAGSEAKRAADTQYFGPGTRLTVL.

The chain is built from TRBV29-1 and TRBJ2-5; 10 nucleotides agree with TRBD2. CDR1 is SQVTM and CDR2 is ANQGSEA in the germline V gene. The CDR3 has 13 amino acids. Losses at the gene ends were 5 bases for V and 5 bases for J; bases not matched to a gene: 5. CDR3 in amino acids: CSVSGRASETQYF. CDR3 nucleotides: TGCAGCGTTAGCGGGAGGGCAAGCGAGACCCAGTACTTC.

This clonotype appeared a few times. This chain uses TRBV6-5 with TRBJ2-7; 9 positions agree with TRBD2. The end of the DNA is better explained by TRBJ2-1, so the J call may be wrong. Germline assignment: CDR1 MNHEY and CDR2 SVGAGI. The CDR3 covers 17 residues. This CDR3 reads CASSPLRGAGGRHEQFF. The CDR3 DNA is TGTGCCAGCAGCCCCCTTAGGGGAGCGGGGGGCCGCCATGAGCAGTTCTTC.

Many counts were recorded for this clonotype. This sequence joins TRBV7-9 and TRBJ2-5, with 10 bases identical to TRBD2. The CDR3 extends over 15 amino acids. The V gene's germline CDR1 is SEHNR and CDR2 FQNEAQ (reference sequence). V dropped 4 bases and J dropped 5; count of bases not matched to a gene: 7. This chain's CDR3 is CASSSGLASLETQYF. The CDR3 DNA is TGTGCCAGCAGCTCGGGACTAGCGTCGTTGGAGACCCAGTACTTC.

CDR3 amino acids: CASSSSTVAYGYTF. The DNA of the CDR3 is TGTGCCAGCAGCTCTAGCACGGTCGCCTATGGCTACACCTTC. V and J are TRBV7-6 and TRBJ1-2; D gene unclear. The germline V gene encodes CDR1 SGHVS and CDR2 FNYEAQ. Trimming pared 4 bases from V and 4 bases from J, leaving 13 bases between. CDR3 length: 14 amino acids. The full variable domain, in which reference TRBV7-6 and TRBJ1-2 provide the parts outside the CDR3, is GAGVSQSPRYKVTKRGQDVALRCDPISGHVSLYWYRQALGQGPEFLTYFNYEAQQDKSGLPNDRFSAERPEGSISTLTIQRTEQRDSAMYRCASSSSTVAYGYTFGSGTRLTVV.

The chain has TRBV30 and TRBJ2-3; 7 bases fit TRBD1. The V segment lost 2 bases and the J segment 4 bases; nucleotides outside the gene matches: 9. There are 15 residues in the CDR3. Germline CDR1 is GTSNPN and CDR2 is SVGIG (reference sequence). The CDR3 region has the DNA TGTGCCTGGAGTCAGGGGGACGCAGCGGCAGATACGCAGTATTTT. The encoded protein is CAWSQGDAAADTQYF.

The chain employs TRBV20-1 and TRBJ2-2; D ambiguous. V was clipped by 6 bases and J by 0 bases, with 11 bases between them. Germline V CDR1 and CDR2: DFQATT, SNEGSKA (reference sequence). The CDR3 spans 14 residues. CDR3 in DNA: TGCAGTGCAGTCGACACTGCGAACACCGGGGAGCTGTTTTTT. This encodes CSAVDTANTGELFF.

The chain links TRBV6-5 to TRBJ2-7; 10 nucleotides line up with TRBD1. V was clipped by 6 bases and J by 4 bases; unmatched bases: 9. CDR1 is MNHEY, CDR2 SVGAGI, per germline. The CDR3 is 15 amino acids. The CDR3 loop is CASSSFGDRGYEQYF. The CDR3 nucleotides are TGTGCCAGCAGCTCGTTCGGGGACAGGGGTTACGAGCAGTACTTC.

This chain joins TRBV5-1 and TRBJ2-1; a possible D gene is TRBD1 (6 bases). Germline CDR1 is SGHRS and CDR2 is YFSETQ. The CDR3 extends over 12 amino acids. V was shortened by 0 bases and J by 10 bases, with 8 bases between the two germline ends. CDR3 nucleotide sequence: TGCGCCAGCAGCTTGGAAGACAGGGAGCAGTTCTTC. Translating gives CASSLEDREQFF.